These 2 T cell receptor beta chains share one sample of origin, sequenced in a study of T-cell reconstitution after alpha-beta-depleted transplantation in children. Preparing the TCRbeta library involved the use of unique molecular identifiers. TCRdb reanalysed the PCR reads using MiXCR and keeps one entry per CDR3 protein. Of about 870,000 distinct CDR3 sequences in the sample, 16% were seen once. The input for sequencing was PBMCs, mostly from graft donor cells, taken 360 days after TCRalphabeta/CD19-depleted stem cell transplant. These receptors were taken from a male patient aged 5 to 17 who had a stem cell transplant for acute lymphoblastic leukemia, so the T cells may come from the graft donor.

At least ten counts were recorded for this clonotype. This rearrangement joins TRBV29-1 to TRBJ2-1; tentatively, D is TRBD2 (7 bases). The CDR3 loop spans 14 amino acids. Germline assignment: CDR1 SQVTM and CDR2 ANQGSEA. V lost 4 bases and J lost 5, with 15 bases in between. The CDR3 spells CSVVGREGDNEQFF. In DNA form, the CDR3 reads TGCAGCGTTGTGGGCAGGGAGGGGGACAATGAGCAGTTCTTC.

This clonotype was detected many times. The chain couples TRBV7-9 to TRBJ2-3; TRBD2 aligns across 7 bases. This CDR3 is built from 17 residues. Losses at the gene ends were 5 bases for V and 4 bases for J; bases not matched to a gene: 15. Germline CDR1 SEHNR, CDR2 FQNEAQ (reference sequence). The CDR3 loop reads CASSPPGWAGAADTQYF. In DNA, the CDR3 is TGTGCCAGCAGCCCCCCCGGGTGGGCGGGAGCCGCAGATACGCAGTATTTT.